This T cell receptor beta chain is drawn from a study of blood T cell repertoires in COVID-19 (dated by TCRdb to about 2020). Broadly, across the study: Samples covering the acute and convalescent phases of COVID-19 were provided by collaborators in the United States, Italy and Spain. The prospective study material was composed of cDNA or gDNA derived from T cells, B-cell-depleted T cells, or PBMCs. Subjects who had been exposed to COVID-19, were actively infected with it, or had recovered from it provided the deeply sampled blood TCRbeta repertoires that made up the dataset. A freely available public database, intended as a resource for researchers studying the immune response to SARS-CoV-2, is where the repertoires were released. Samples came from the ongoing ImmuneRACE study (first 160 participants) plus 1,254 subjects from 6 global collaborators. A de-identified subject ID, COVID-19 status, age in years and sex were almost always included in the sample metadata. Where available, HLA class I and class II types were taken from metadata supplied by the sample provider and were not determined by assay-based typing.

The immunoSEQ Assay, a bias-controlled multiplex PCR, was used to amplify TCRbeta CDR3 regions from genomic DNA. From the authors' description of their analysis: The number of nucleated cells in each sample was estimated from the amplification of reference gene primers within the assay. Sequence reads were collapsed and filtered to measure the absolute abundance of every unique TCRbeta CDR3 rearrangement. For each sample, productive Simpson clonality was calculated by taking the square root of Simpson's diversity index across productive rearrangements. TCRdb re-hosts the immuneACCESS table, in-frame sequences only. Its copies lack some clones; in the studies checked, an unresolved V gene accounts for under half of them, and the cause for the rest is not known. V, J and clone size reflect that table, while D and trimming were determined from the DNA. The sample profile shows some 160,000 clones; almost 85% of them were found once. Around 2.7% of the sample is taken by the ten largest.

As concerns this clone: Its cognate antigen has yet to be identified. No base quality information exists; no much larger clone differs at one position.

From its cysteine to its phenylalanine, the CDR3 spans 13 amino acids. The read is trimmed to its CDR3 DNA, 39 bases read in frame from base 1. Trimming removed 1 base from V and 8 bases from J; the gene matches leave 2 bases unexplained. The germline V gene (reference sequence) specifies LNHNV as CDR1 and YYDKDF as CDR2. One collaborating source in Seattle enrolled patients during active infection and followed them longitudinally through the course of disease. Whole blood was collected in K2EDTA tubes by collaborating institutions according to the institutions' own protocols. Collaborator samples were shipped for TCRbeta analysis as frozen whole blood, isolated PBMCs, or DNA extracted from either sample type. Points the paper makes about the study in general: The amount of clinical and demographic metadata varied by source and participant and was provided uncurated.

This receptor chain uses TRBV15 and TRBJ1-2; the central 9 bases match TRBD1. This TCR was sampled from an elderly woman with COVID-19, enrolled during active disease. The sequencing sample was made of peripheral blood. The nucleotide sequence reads TGTGCCACCAGCAGAGGACAGGGGGAAGGCTACACCTTC. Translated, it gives CATSRGQGEGYTF. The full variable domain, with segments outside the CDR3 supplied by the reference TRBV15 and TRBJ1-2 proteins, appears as DAMVIQNPRYQVTQFGKPVTLSCSQTLNHNVMYWYQQKSSQAPKLLFHYYDKDFNNEADTPDNFQSRRPNTSFCFLDIRSPGLGDTAMYLCATSRGQGEGYTFGSGTRLTVV.